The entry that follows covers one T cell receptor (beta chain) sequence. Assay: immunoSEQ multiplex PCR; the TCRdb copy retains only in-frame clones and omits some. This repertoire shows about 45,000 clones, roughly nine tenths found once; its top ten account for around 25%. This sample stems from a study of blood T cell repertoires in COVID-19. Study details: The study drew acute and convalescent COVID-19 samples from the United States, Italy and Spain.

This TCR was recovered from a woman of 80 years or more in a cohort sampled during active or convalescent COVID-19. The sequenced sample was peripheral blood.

CDR3 amino acids: CAWRGTGGKSQPQHF. DNA for the CDR3: TGTGCCTGGAGGGGGACAGGGGGCAAGAGTCAGCCCCAGCATTTT. The gene calls are TRBV30 and TRBJ1-5; 12 bases fit TRBD1. Germline loops: CDR1 GTSNPN, CDR2 SVGIG (reference sequence). Trimming took 3 bases from V and 6 from J; bases not matched to a gene: 6. The CDR3 loop spans 15 amino acids.